Sequencing of this T cell receptor beta chain was carried out in a study of control samples from healthy donors and cancer patients. Using immunoSEQ multiplex PCR, the repertoire was profiled, and TCRdb retains in-frame clones only, with some absent. The sample has about 160,000 clones, about 90% seen once; the top ten hold 0.65% to 0.85%. Germline-derived CDR1 and CDR2 are MDHEN and SYDVKM. The CDR3 extends over 17 amino acids. After removal of 2 bases from V and 0 bases from J, the junction contained 5 bases not matched to a gene. The receptor was derived from a woman in her twenties or thirties in good health. The sequenced material came from blood. V gene TRBV28 combines with J gene TRBJ2-4; 9 bases match TRBD2. Here the CDR3 reads CASSLIAGGVAKNIQYF. CDR3 nucleotides: TGTGCCAGCAGTTTAATTGCGGGAGGGGTAGCCAAAAACATTCAGTACTTC.